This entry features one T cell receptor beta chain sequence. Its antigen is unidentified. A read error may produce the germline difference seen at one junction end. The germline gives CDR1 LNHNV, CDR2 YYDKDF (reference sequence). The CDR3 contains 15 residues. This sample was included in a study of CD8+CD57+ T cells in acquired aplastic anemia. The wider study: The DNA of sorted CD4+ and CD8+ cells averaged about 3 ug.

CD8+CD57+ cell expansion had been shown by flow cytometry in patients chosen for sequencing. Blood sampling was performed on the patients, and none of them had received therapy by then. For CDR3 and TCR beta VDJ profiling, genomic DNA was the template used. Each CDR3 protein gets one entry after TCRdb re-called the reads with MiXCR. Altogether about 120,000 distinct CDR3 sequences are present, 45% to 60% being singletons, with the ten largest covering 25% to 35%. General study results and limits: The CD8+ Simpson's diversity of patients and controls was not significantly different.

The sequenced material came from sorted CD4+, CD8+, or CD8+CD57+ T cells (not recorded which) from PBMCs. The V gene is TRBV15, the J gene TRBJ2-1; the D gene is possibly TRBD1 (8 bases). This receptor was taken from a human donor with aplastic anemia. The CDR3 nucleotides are TGTGCCACCAGCTTGGACAGGGAGGGAATTAGGGAGCAGTCCTTC. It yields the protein CATSLDREGIREQSF.